This is a list of T cell receptor beta chains from one sample in a study of beta chain features in type 1 diabetes. Sequenced by immunoSEQ multiplex PCR; TCRdb stores in-frame clones only, minus some. Found here are approximately 43,000 clones, approximately 62% of them singletons; the top ten hold around 1.7%. The sample consisted of Tregs from blood. The receptors originated from a young man with type 1 diabetes. Some clones in this sample may be carry-over from other donors' samples. Each CDR3 is given without its conserved first and last residue. The order of the fields is CDR3 protein, V gene, J gene.

cdr3_aa: ASSEDIAKNIQY
v_call: TRBV2
j_call: TRBJ2-4

cdr3_aa: ASSYETVGYT
v_call: TRBV6-5
j_call: TRBJ1-2

cdr3_aa: ASSLATGMNQPQH
v_call: TRBV5-1
j_call: TRBJ1-5

cdr3_aa: ASSFGRDRVRNEQF
v_call: TRBV7-9
j_call: TRBJ2-1

cdr3_aa: ASSRDSNQETQY
v_call: TRBV7-9
j_call: TRBJ2-5

cdr3_aa: ALQGMGTDTQY
v_call: TRBV10-3
j_call: TRBJ2-3

cdr3_aa: SVAFVLEVTDTQY
v_call: TRBV29-1
j_call: TRBJ2-3

cdr3_aa: ASSDPTGGKLNGPQH
v_call: TRBV6-1
j_call: TRBJ1-5

cdr3_aa: ASSLRTGWTEAF
v_call: TRBV5-1
j_call: TRBJ1-1

cdr3_aa: AISSAGTSGEAFGTQY
v_call: TRBV10-3
j_call: TRBJ2-5

cdr3_aa: ASSYYGSGARETQY
v_call: TRBV6-6
j_call: TRBJ2-5

cdr3_aa: ASRRQRGATEAF
v_call: TRBV27
j_call: TRBJ1-1